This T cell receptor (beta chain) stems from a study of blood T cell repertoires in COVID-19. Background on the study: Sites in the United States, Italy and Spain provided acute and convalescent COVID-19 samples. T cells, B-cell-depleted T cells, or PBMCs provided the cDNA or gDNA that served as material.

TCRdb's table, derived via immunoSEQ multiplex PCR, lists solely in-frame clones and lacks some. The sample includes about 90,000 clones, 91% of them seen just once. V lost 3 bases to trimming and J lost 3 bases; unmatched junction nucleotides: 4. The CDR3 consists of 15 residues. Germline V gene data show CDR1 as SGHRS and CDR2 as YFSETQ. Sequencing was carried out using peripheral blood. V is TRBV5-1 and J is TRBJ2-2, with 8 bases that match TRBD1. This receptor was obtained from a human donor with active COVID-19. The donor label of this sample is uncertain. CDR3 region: CASSSSGQDTGELFF. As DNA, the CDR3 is TGCGCCAGCAGCTCCTCGGGACAGGACACCGGGGAGCTGTTTTTT. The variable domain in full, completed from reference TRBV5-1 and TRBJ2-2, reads KAGVTQTPRYLIKTRGQQVTLSCSPISGHRSVSWYQQTPGQGLQFLFEYFSETQRNKGNFPGRFSGRQFSNSRSEMNVSTLELGDSALYLCASSSSGQDTGELFFGEGSRLTVL.